The 23 T cell receptor beta chains below all came from one sample that was sequenced in a study of CD8+CD57+ T cells in acquired aplastic anemia. Profiles of TCR beta VDJ and CDR3 were generated from a genomic DNA template. Using its own MiXCR run on the reads, TCRdb lists one record per CDR3 protein. The table lists 150,000 to 170,000 distinct CDR3 sequences, roughly 54% of them singletons, with more than 10% in the top ten. By flow cytometry, patients selected for sequencing had shown an expansion of CD8+CD57+ cells. Material for sequencing was sorted CD4+, CD8+, or CD8+CD57+ T cells (not recorded which) from PBMCs. The receptor source for this set is a human donor with aplastic anemia.

This sequence joins TRBV24-1 and TRBJ2-6; tentative D call: TRBD1 (6 bases). The CDR3 runs 13 residues. Deletions cut 9 bases from V and 2 bases from J, with 7 bases between. Germline CDR1 and CDR2: KGHDR and SFDVKD. CDR3: CATGQTGANVLTF. As DNA, the CDR3 is TGTGCCACCGGACAGACTGGGGCCAACGTCCTGACTTTC.

The chain links TRBV20-1 to TRBJ1-1; D gene ambiguous. V lost 0 bases and J lost 3, with 8 bases in between. Germline V gene data show CDR1 as DFQATT and CDR2 as SNEGSKA (reference sequence). CDR3 length: 13 residues. CDR3 in DNA: TGCAGTGCTAGAGATACAGTGGACACTGAAGCTTTCTTT. Translated: CSARDTVDTEAFF.

The CDR3 DNA reads TGCGCCAGCAGCCAAGGGACAGGGGCAATTTACGAGCAGTACTTC. Protein sequence: CASSQGTGAIYEQYF. The rearrangement joins TRBV4-1 to TRBJ2-7; the match to TRBD1 covers 9 bases. V trimming: 1 base; J trimming: 4 bases; junction bases outside the gene matches: 5. This CDR3 is 15 amino acids long. Per the germline V gene, CDR1 is MGHRA and CDR2 is YSYEKL.

The chain links TRBV7-9 to TRBJ2-7, with a tentative D call TRBD1 (5 bases). With 6 bases removed from V and 2 bases from J, the gap between germline ends came to 8 bases. The CDR3 is made up of 12 amino acids. CDR1 SEHNR and CDR2 FQNEAQ come from the germline V gene (reference sequence). This CDR3 is CASSKGTYEQYF. Here the CDR3 DNA reads TGTGCCAGCAGTAAGGGGACCTACGAGCAGTACTTC.

For this clonotype: Germline and junction disagree at one end, which may indicate a read error. The chain couples TRBV11-1 to TRBJ2-1, with TRBD2 as a possible D gene (5 bases). Germline V gene lookup returns CDR1 SGHAT and CDR2 FQDESV (reference sequence). This CDR3 spans 17 amino acids. The DNA for the CDR3 is TGTGCCAGCAGCTTAGTCCCCTCTAGCTGGAACTACAATGAGCATTTCTTC. This sequence encodes CASSLVPSSWNYNEHFF.

In its sample, this clonotype was seen many times. The J gene is TRBJ1-1, the V gene TRBV11-1; the match to TRBD1 covers 10 bases. The CDR3 is 15 amino acids. CDR1 is SGHAT and CDR2 is FQDESV in the germline V gene (reference sequence). With 3 bases clipped from V and 4 bases from J, the junction kept 5 bases outside the gene matches. This CDR3 is CASSLTGGAGTEAFF. The CDR3 DNA reads as TGTGCCAGCAGCTTGACAGGGGGCGCGGGCACTGAAGCTTTCTTT.

This clonotype was picked up a small number of times. The CDR3, as DNA: TGTGCCATCAGTGAGTCTCCAAGCGGGCGAGGCTACACCTTC. Its translation: CAISESPSGRGYTF. The chain combines TRBV10-3 with TRBJ1-2; D gene unclear. The V and J ends lost 0 bases and 8 bases respectively, with 13 bases between them. The germline gives CDR1 ENHRY, CDR2 SYGVKD. This CDR3 has 14 amino acids.

This clonotype occurred many times. This sequence joins TRBV19 and TRBJ1-5, with D unresolved. CDR3 length equals 15 residues. Looked up from germline, CDR1 is LNHDA and CDR2 is SQIVND (reference sequence). V gave up 5 bases and J gave up 2 bases, with 13 bases separating them. The CDR3 sequence is CASSANGRGNQPQHF. In DNA, the CDR3 is TGTGCCAGTAGTGCCAACGGACGGGGCAATCAGCCCCAGCATTTT.

The V call is TRBV19, the J call TRBJ1-6; D may be TRBD1 (6 bases). V was clipped by 2 bases and J by 10 bases, with 9 bases between them. Looked up from germline, CDR1 is LNHDA and CDR2 is SQIVND (reference sequence). The CDR3 sequence is 13 residues long. CDR3 sequence reads: CASSILTGSPLHF. DNA of the CDR3: TGTGCCAGTAGTATATTAACAGGGTCACCCCTCCACTTT.

About this clonotype: One junction end does not reproduce the germline sequence, and a read error may be involved. The rearrangement joins TRBV10-2 to TRBJ2-7; TRBD2 is a possible D gene (5 bases). CDR3 length equals 15 residues. Germline CDR1 WSHSY, CDR2 SAAADI. Here the CDR3 DNA reads TGTGCCAGCAGTTACTCTGGGAGACAAACCTACGAGCAGTACTTC. Amino acids: CASSYSGRQTYEQYF.

The V gene is TRBV24-1, the J gene TRBJ1-1, with TRBD1 identical over 7 bases. CDR1 and CDR2 from the germline V gene are KGHDR and SFDVKD. The V and J ends lost 3 bases and 1 base, in that order; junction bases with no gene match: 4. CDR3 length: 15 amino acids. CDR3 in amino acids: CATSDPGQANTEAFF. DNA of the CDR3: TGTGCCACCAGTGATCCCGGACAGGCGAACACTGAAGCTTTCTTT.

This clonotype was observed at least ten times. The CDR3 sequence: CASSEGYEQYF. CDR3 in DNA: TGCGCCAGCAGCGAGGGCTACGAGCAGTACTTC. The chain employs TRBV10-2 and TRBJ2-7, with D tentatively TRBD2 (5 bases). From germline, CDR1 is WSHSY and CDR2 SAAADI. The CDR3 is 11 amino acids. The V end was cut by 6 bases, the J end by 3 bases, with 6 bases between.

There are a few counts of this clonotype. The genes are TRBV2 and TRBJ2-7; tentatively, D is TRBD1 (6 bases). V lost 7 bases to trimming and J lost 2 bases, with 15 bases between them. The CDR3 covers 14 residues. The germline CDR1 and CDR2 sequences are SNHLY and FYNNEI. The CDR3 region is CASKRTDQTYEQYF. CDR3 DNA: TGTGCCAGCAAGAGGACAGATCAGACCTACGAGCAGTACTTC.

This chain joins TRBV11-1 and TRBJ2-1; 7 nucleotides line up with TRBD1. This CDR3 is 14 amino acids long. Unmatched junction bases numbered 4, after V lost 3 bases and J lost 5 bases. Per the germline V gene, CDR1 is SGHAT and CDR2 is FQDESV (reference sequence). This CDR3 is CASSLRGTDNEQFF. The DNA of the CDR3 is TGTGCCAGCAGCTTGAGAGGGACAGACAATGAGCAGTTCTTC.

The chain is built from TRBV19 and TRBJ1-6; 10 bases align to TRBD1. Trimming cost V 8 bases and J 7 bases; bases outside gene matches: 2. Per germline, CDR1 LNHDA and CDR2 SQIVND (reference sequence). CDR3 size: 13 residues. The CDR3 sequence is CASEGQGNSPLHF. The CDR3 region has the DNA TGTGCCAGTGAGGGACAGGGGAATTCACCCCTCCACTTT.

This clonotype was detected ten times or more. The J gene is TRBJ2-5, the V gene TRBV7-9, with 14 positions matching TRBD2. Losses at the gene ends were 5 bases for V and 4 bases for J; bases not matched to a gene: 6. The CDR3 sequence is 16 residues long. Germline CDR1 SEHNR, CDR2 FQNEAQ (reference sequence). In DNA form, the CDR3 reads TGTGCCAGCAGCAGACTAGCGGGGGGGCTAAGAGAGACCCAGTACTTC. It encodes CASSRLAGGLRETQYF.

This clonotype has at least ten counts. The rearrangement links TRBV24-1 to TRBJ2-1; TRBD1 or TRBD2 may be the D gene (5 bases each). The V gene lost 5 bases and the J gene lost 4 bases, with 17 bases spanning the gap. Germline assignment: CDR1 KGHDR and CDR2 SFDVKD. The CDR3 is 16 residues long. CDR3 DNA: TGTGCCACCAGTGGAGGAGGTCGAGGGGTATACAATGAGCAGTTCTTC. As protein: CATSGGGRGVYNEQFF.

Remarks on this clonotype: The junction differs from germline at one of its ends, possibly a read error. This chain joins TRBV10-2 and TRBJ1-1, with 8 bases lining up with TRBD1. This CDR3 has 13 residues. The germline V gene encodes CDR1 WSHSY and CDR2 SAAADI. This chain's CDR3 is CANSEQGGTEAFF. As DNA, the CDR3 is TGCGCCAACAGTGAACAGGGGGGCACTGAAGCTTTCTTT.

This clonotype occurred a few times. The chain employs TRBV7-6 and TRBJ2-5; D remains ambiguous. Trimming cost V 5 bases and J 5 bases, with 12 bases left between them. The germline V gene has CDR1 SGHVS and CDR2 FNYEAQ. The CDR3 is 13 amino acids. DNA for the CDR3: TGTGCCAGCAGCCTAACAGTGGGGGAGACCCAGTACTTC. Amino acids: CASSLTVGETQYF.

The chain joins TRBV2 to TRBJ1-5; possible D gene TRBD1, 6 bases. The germline V gene encodes CDR1 SNHLY and CDR2 FYNNEI. V was clipped by 5 bases and J by 0 bases, with 8 bases between them. This CDR3 is built from 14 residues. The CDR3 is CASSTGSSNQPQHF. The CDR3 coding sequence is TGTGCCAGCAGTACAGGGAGTAGCAATCAGCCCCAGCATTTT.

This sequence joins TRBV24-1 and TRBJ2-3, with 7 positions matching TRBD1. V gave up 2 bases and J gave up 5 bases; unmatched junction bases: 9. The CDR3 contains 16 residues. The germline gives CDR1 KGHDR, CDR2 SFDVKD. CDR3 bases: TGTGCCACCAGTGATTGGGGAAGGGGGCATGGAGATACGCAGTATTTT. Translated: CATSDWGRGHGDTQYF.

This clonotype was seen a few times. A much larger clone lies a single base off, so this may be a read error. The gene calls are TRBV11-2 and TRBJ2-7; D uncertain. Per the germline V gene, CDR1 is SGHAT and CDR2 is FQNNGV. The CDR3 has 13 amino acids. CDR3 nucleotides: TGTGCCAGCAGCTTAAAGGTCAGCTACAAGCAGTACTTC. Translating it yields CASSLKVSYKQYF.

The J gene is TRBJ2-7, the V gene TRBV9; D ambiguous. The V end lost 2 bases, the J end lost 1 base, and 10 bases lay between the germline ends. This CDR3 region has 14 residues. In germline, CDR1 is SGDLS, CDR2 YYNGEE. CDR3 DNA: TGTGCCAGCAGCGTGGTCCCGGATTCCTACGAGCAGTACTTC. Translated, it gives CASSVVPDSYEQYF. The whole variable domain, remainder taken from reference TRBV9 and TRBJ2-7, is DSGVTQTPKHLITATGQRVTLRCSPRSGDLSVYWYQQSLDQGLQFLIQYYNGEERAKGNILERFSAQQFPDLHSELNLSSLELGDSALYFCASSVVPDSYEQYFGPGTRLTVT.